These T cell receptor beta chains were read from a single sample in a study of cytomegalovirus exposure and HLA in healthy donors. Measured with immunoSEQ multiplex PCR; TCRdb has only the in-frame clones, and not every one. The data show some 130,000 clones, approximately 84% seen once. Source material: PBMCs. The receptors originated from a young man in good health and CMV-seropositive. CDR3s include the opening cysteine and the closing phenylalanine or tryptophan. The D gene is left open where the match is weak. Clone size is given for some rows only: seen once, a few or many times, or a class if the clone is expanded.

CDR3nt,CDR3aa,v_gene,len,j_gene,abundance,d_gene
TGTGCCAGCAGTTATCTAGCGGGAGGGCCGAACACCGGGGAGCTGTTTTTT,CASSYLAGGPNTGELFF,TRBV5-6,17,TRBJ2-2,-,TRBD2
TGTGCCAGCAGCAAGACTAGCTTGGGCACAGATACGCAGTATTTT,CASSKTSLGTDTQYF,TRBV5-5,15,TRBJ2-3,once,TRBD2
TGTGCCAGCAAGATCAGGACTGAAGCTTTCTTT,CASKIRTEAFF,TRBV2,11,TRBJ1-1,-,-
TGTGCCAGCAGCTTCGGCCCAGGGGGCCCCGGGGAGCTGTTTTTT,CASSFGPGGPGELFF,TRBV7-6,15,TRBJ2-2,-,TRBD1
TGTGCCAGCAGCTTACCCGACAGGGGGAACATGAACACTGAAGCTTTCTTT,CASSLPDRGNMNTEAFF,TRBV7-2,17,TRBJ1-1,-,TRBD1
TGTGCCAGCTCACTAGAGCGTGGGGGGGAGCAGTACTTC,CASSLERGGEQYF,TRBV18,13,TRBJ2-7,-,-
TGCGCCAGCAGCTTCGTAGATACGCAGTATTTT,CASSFVDTQYF,TRBV5-1,11,TRBJ2-3,-,-
TGTGCCAGCAGTAGGCCAGGTGAAAAACTGTTTTTT,CASSRPGEKLFF,TRBV27,12,TRBJ1-4,many,-
TGTGCCAGCCTGCGGGGGGGGGATCTTTTTAATAAGGGCTACACCTTC,CASLRGGDLFNKGYTF,TRBV2,16,TRBJ1-2,once,-
TGCGCCAGCAGCCAAACGGGACAGGGCAGGAATGAGCAGTTCTTC,CASSQTGQGRNEQFF,TRBV4-1,15,TRBJ2-1,-,TRBD1
TGCGCCAGCAGCCAAGATATCCCAGTAGCCAAAAACATTCAGTACTTC,CASSQDIPVAKNIQYF,TRBV4-3,16,TRBJ2-4,few,-
TGTGCCTGGAGTACGACCCTCAGGGACTATGGCTACACCTTC,CAWSTTLRDYGYTF,TRBV30,14,TRBJ1-2,-,-
TGTGCCAGCAGGATAGGAGGGGATAGCAATCAGCCCCAGCATTTT,CASRIGGDSNQPQHF,TRBV7-8,15,TRBJ1-5,-,-
TGTGCCAGCAGCGCAGGTGCGCGGGGGGTTGAAGAGACCCAGTACTTC,CASSAGARGVEETQYF,TRBV9,16,TRBJ2-5,once,TRBD2
TGTGCCAGCAGGCTAGCGGGAGAGGCCCTCAATGAGCAGTTCTTC,CASRLAGEALNEQFF,TRBV2,15,TRBJ2-1,-,TRBD2
TGTGCCAGCTCACCACGTAGCGACAATTGGGAGACCCAGTACTTC,CASSPRSDNWETQYF,TRBV18,15,TRBJ2-5,-,-
TGTGCCAGTCAGCCACAGAACCTCCCTAACTATGGCTACACCTTC,CASQPQNLPNYGYTF,TRBV19,15,TRBJ1-2,-,-
TGTGCCAGCAAGCGACGGGAGAACACTGAAGCTTTCTTT,CASKRRENTEAFF,TRBV5-6,13,TRBJ1-1,few,-
TGTGCCACCAAGGACAGTCGTCGCTCAGATACGCAGTATTTT,CATKDSRRSDTQYF,TRBV15,14,TRBJ2-3,few,-
TGCGCCAGCAGTGTACCGGACAGGGTTAATGTTTCACCCCTCCACTTT,CASSVPDRVNVSPLHF,TRBV10-2,16,TRBJ1-6,once,TRBD1
TGTGCCAGCAGGACGGGGTCCTACGAGCAGTACTTC,CASRTGSYEQYF,TRBV6-1,12,TRBJ2-7,-,-
TGTGCCAGCAGCTTTCGGGAGCATGGCTACACCTTC,CASSFREHGYTF,TRBV11-2,12,TRBJ1-2,-,-
TGTGCCAGCAGTGAAGACAGGGCTGAAGCTTTCTTT,CASSEDRAEAFF,TRBV25-1,12,TRBJ1-1,few,TRBD1
TGCGCCAGCAGCCAAGATACTGCGTCCTCGATCTACGAGCAGTACTTC,CASSQDTASSIYEQYF,TRBV4-1,16,TRBJ2-7,-,-
TGTGCCAGCCCAACGGGCGGGGGGCCCCTAGGGACCCAGTACTTC,CASPTGGGPLGTQYF,TRBV7-7,15,TRBJ2-5,once,TRBD2